This is a list of T cell receptor beta chains from one sample in a study of blood T cell repertoires in COVID-19. TCRdb's table, derived via immunoSEQ multiplex PCR, lists solely in-frame clones and lacks some. The table shows around 130,000 clones, with more than 75% occurring only once. Sequencing used peripheral blood. The receptors originated from a woman in her fifties or sixties with acute or convalescent COVID-19. Both conserved end residues are part of each CDR3. The order of the fields is clone size, J gene, V gene, D gene, CDR3 protein, CDR3 DNA. The D gene is left open where the match is weak. Not all rows give a size; the values are once, few, many and, for expanded clones, a class.

>-|TRBJ2-5|TRBV7-2|TRBD2
CASSPSGTIQETQYF
TGTGCCAGCAGCCCTAGCGGGACTATCCAAGAGACCCAGTACTTC
>-|TRBJ2-2|TRBV29-1|-
CSVDPGHTGELFF
TGCAGCGTTGACCCAGGTCACACCGGGGAGCTGTTTTTT
>-|TRBJ2-1|TRBV7-2|TRBD1
CASSPRGQGGNEQFF
TGTGCCAGCAGCCCGCGGGGACAGGGTGGCAATGAGCAGTTCTTC
>-|TRBJ2-2|TRBV4-3|-
CASSQEGLYTGELFF
TGCGCCAGCAGCCAAGAAGGACTGTACACCGGGGAGCTGTTTTTT
>once|TRBJ2-5|TRBV9|TRBD1
CASSVGDRTGASGTQYF
TGTGCCAGCAGCGTAGGGGATCGGACAGGGGCGTCCGGGACCCAGTACTTC
>-|TRBJ1-2|TRBV6-5|-
CASSYRGYGYTF
TGTGCCAGCAGCTACAGAGGGTACGGCTACACCTTC
>-|TRBJ1-1|TRBV18|TRBD1
CASSPGTDTEAFF
TGTGCCAGCTCACCAGGGACAGACACTGAAGCTTTCTTT
>many|TRBJ1-6|TRBV7-2|TRBD1
CASSVDRGYSPLHF
TGTGCCAGCAGCGTTGACAGGGGATATTCACCCCTCCACTTT
>-|TRBJ2-1|TRBV19|-
CASSYGGASSYNEQFF
TGTGCCAGTAGCTACGGGGGTGCCAGCTCCTACAATGAGCAGTTCTTC
>-|TRBJ2-1|TRBV5-1|TRBD1
CASSRQGYSYNEQFF
TGCGCCAGCAGCCGACAGGGGTACTCCTACAATGAGCAGTTCTTC
>-|TRBJ1-3|TRBV3-1/TRBV3-2|-
CASSQDVRTGNTIYF
TGTGCCAGCAGCCAAGATGTCAGAACTGGAAACACCATATATTTT
>-|TRBJ2-1|TRBV19|-
CASSPNLHEQFF
TGTGCCAGTAGTCCTAACCTCCATGAGCAGTTCTTC
>-|TRBJ2-7|TRBV27|TRBD2
CASSLLAGSGEQYF
TGTGCCAGCAGTTTACTAGCGGGGTCTGGGGAGCAGTACTTC
>-|TRBJ2-2|TRBV28|-
CASRRGGELFF
TGTGCCAGCAGAAGAGGCGGGGAGCTGTTTTTT
>few|TRBJ1-5|TRBV6-2/TRBV6-3|-
CASSIQYSNQPQHF
TGTGCCAGCAGTATTCAGTATAGCAATCAGCCCCAGCATTTT
>-|TRBJ1-2|TRBV5-1|TRBD1
CASSTGQGSFGYTF
TGCGCCAGCAGCACGGGACAGGGAAGCTTTGGCTACACCTTC
>-|TRBJ2-1|TRBV6-5|-
CASRLTGYNEQFF
TGTGCCAGCAGGCTCACGGGGTACAATGAGCAGTTCTTC
>-|TRBJ1-2|TRBV10-2|-
CASRGANYGYTF
TGCGCCAGCAGGGGAGCTAACTATGGCTACACCTTC
>-|TRBJ1-5|TRBV6-6|TRBD1
CASSAGQNQPQHF
TGTGCCAGCAGTGCGGGACAGAATCAGCCCCAGCATTTT
>-|TRBJ1-2|TRBV5-6|-
CASSLPTGNPNYGYTF
TGTGCCAGCAGCTTACCCACCGGGAACCCTAACTATGGCTACACCTTC
>-|TRBJ1-2|TRBV29-1|-
CSAIDAGINYGYTF
TGCAGCGCGATTGATGCGGGGATTAACTATGGCTACACCTTC
>-|TRBJ1-3|TRBV14|TRBD1
CASSQPTGAERNTIYF
TGTGCCAGCAGCCAACCGACAGGGGCAGAAAGGAACACCATATATTTT
>once|TRBJ2-3|TRBV11-2|TRBD2
CASSLVLAGSTDTQYF
TGTGCCAGCAGCTTAGTCCTAGCGGGGAGCACAGATACGCAGTATTTT
>-|TRBJ2-7|TRBV12-3/TRBV12-4|-
CASTTGSLYEQYF
TGTGCCAGCACCACCGGGAGCCTCTACGAGCAGTACTTC
>-|TRBJ1-2|TRBV18|-
CASSPGGPYGYTF
TGTGCCAGCTCACCAGGGGGCCCCTATGGCTACACCTTC
>-|TRBJ2-3|TRBV7-9|-
CASSPRGATDTQYF
TGTGCCAGCAGCCCCAGGGGCGCAACAGATACGCAGTATTTT